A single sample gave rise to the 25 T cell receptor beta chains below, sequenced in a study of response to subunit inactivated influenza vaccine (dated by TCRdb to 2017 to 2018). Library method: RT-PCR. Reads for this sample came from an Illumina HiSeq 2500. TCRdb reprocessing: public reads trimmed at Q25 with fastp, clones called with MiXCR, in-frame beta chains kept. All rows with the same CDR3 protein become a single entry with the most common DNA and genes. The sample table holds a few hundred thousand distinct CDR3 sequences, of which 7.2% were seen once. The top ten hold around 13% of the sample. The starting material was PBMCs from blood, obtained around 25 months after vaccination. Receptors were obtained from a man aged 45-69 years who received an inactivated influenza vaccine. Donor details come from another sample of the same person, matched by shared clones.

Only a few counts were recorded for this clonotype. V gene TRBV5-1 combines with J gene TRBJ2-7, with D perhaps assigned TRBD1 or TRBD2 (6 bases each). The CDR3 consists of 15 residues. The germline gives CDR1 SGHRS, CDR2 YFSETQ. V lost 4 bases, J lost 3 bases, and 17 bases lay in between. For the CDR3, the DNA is TGCGCCAGCAGCCCTGAGGGGGGCCCCCTCTACGAGCAGTACTTC. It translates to CASSPEGGPLYEQYF.

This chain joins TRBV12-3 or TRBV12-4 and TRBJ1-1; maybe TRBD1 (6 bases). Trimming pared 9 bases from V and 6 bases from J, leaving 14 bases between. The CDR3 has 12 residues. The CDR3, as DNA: TGTGCCAGTGCCCAGGGGCAAGCTGAAGCTTTCTTT. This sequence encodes CASAQGQAEAFF.

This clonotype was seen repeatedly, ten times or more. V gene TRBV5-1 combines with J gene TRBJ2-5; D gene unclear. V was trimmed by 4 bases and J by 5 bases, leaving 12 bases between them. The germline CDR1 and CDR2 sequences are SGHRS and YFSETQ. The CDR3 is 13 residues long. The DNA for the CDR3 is TGCGCCAGCAGCGTCTCTATCCGTGAGACCCAGTACTTC. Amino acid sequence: CASSVSIRETQYF.

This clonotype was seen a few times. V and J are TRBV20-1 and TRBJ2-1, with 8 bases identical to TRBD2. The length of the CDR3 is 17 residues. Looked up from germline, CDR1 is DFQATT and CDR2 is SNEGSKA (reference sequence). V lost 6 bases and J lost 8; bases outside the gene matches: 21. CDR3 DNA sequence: TGCAGTGCACTTGCGGCCCGTAGCGGGGATATGGGGGATGAGCAGTTCTTC. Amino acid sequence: CSALAARSGDMGDEQFF.

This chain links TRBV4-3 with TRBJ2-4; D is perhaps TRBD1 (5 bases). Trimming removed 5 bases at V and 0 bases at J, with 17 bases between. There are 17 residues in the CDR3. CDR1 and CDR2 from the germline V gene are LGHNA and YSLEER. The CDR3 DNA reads TGCGCCAGCAGCGCAAGTGGCAGGGCTGAAGCCAAAAACATTCAGTACTTC. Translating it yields CASSASGRAEAKNIQYF.

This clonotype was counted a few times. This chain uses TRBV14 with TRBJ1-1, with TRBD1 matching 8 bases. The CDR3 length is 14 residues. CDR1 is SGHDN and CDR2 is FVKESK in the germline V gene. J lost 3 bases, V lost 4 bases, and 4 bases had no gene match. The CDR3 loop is CASSLAGGYTEAFF. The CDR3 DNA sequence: TGTGCCAGCAGCCTGGCAGGGGGCTACACTGAAGCTTTCTTT.

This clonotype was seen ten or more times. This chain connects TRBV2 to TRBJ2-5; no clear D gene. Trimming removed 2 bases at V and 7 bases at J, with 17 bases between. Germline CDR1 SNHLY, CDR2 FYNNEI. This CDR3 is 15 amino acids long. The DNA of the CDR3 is TGTGCCAGCAGTGAACGCGGCGGAGCTGGATGGACCCAGTACTTC. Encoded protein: CASSERGGAGWTQYF.

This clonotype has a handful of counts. The CDR3 coding sequence is TGTGCCAGCAGCGTAGAGGGTTTCAATGAGCAGTTCTTC. Amino acids: CASSVEGFNEQFF. The chain combines TRBV9 with TRBJ2-1; D not certain. CDR1 is SGDLS and CDR2 is YYNGEE in the germline V gene. The V end lost 0 bases, the J end lost 6 bases, and 7 bases lay between the germline ends. CDR3 length: 13 amino acids.

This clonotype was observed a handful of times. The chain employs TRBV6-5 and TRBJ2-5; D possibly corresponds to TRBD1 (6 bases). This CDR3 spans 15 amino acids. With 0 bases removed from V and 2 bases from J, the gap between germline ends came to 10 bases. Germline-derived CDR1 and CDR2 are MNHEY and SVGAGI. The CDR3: CASSYSGQKQETQYF. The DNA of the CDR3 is TGTGCCAGCAGTTACTCTGGACAGAAGCAAGAGACCCAGTACTTC.

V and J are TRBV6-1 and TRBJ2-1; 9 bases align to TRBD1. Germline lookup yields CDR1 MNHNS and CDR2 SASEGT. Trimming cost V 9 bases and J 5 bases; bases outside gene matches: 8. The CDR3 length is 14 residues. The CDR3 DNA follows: TGTGCCAGAAGAAGGACAGGGGAGGACAATGAGCAGTTCTTC. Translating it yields CARRRTGEDNEQFF.

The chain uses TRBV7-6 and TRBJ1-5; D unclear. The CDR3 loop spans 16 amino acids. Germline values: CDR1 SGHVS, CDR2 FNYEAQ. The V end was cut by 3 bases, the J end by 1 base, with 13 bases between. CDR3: CASSLPEGRSNQPQHF. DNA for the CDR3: TGTGCCAGCAGCTTGCCCGAGGGTAGGAGCAATCAGCCCCAGCATTTT.

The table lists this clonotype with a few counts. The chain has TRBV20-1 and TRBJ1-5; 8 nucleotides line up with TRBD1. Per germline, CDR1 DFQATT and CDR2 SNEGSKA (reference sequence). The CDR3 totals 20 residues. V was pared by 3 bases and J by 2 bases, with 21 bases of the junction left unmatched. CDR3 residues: CSARVNTGTGRNYGNQPQHF. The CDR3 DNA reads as TGCAGTGCTAGGGTAAACACCGGGACAGGAAGGAACTACGGCAATCAGCCCCAGCATTTT.

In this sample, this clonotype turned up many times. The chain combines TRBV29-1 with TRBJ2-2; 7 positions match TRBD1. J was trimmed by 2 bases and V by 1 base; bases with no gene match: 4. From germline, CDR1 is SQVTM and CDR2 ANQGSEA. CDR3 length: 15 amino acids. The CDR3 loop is CSVEGPGGNTGELFF. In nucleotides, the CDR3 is TGCAGCGTTGAAGGTCCAGGGGGAAACACCGGGGAGCTGTTTTTT.

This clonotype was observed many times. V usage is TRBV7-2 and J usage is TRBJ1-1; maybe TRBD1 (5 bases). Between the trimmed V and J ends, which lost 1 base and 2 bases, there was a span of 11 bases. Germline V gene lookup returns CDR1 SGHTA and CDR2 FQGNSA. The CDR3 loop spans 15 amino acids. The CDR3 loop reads CASSLVGQGNTEAFF. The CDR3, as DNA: TGTGCCAGCAGCTTAGTTGGGCAGGGAAACACTGAAGCTTTCTTT. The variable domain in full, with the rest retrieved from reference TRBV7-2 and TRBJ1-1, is GAGVSQSPSNKVTEKGKDVELRCDPISGHTALYWYRQSLGQGLEFLIYFQGNSAPDKSGLPSDRFSAERTGGSVSTLTIQRTQQEDSAVYLCASSLVGQGNTEAFFGQGTRLTVV.

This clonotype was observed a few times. This CDR3 reads CARHNLGSSYNSPLHF. In DNA, the CDR3 is TGTGCCAGGCATAACTTGGGCAGCTCCTATAATTCACCCCTCCACTTT. The chain uses TRBV6-2 or TRBV6-3 and TRBJ1-6; no definite D call. Trimming pared 9 bases from V and 0 bases from J, leaving 15 bases between. In germline, CDR1 is MNHEY, CDR2 SVGEGT. The CDR3 loop spans 16 amino acids.

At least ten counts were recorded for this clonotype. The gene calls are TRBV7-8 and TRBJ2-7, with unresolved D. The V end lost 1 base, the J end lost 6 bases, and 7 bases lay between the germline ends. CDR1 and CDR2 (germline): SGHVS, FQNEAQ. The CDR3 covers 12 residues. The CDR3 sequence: CASSLDGREQYF. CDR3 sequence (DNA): TGTGCCAGCAGCTTAGACGGGCGCGAGCAGTACTTC. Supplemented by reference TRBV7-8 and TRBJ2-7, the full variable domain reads GAGVSQSPRYKVAKRGQDVALRCDPISGHVSLFWYQQALGQGPEFLTYFQNEAQLDKSGLPSDRFFAERPEGSVSTLKIQRTQQEDSAVYLCASSLDGREQYFGPGTRLTVT.

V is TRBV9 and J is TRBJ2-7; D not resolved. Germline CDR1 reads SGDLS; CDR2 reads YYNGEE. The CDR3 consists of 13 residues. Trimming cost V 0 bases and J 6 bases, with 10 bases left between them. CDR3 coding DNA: TGTGCCAGCAGCGTAGTGGTGGAAGGCGAGCAGTACTTC. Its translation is CASSVVVEGEQYF.

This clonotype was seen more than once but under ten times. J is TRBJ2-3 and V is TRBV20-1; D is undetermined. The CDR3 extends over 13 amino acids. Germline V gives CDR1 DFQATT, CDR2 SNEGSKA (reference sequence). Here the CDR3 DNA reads TGCAGCGCCGAGCTTGGCCCCCGCAATACGCAGTATTTT. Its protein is CSAELGPRNTQYF.

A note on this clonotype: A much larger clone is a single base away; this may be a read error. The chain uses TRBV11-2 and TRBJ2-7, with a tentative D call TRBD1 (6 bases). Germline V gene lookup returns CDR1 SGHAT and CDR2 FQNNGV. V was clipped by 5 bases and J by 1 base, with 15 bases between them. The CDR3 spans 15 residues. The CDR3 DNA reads TGTGCCAGCAGCCTCAACAGGGTAGCTTCCTACGAGCAGTACTTC. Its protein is CASSLNRVASYEQYF.

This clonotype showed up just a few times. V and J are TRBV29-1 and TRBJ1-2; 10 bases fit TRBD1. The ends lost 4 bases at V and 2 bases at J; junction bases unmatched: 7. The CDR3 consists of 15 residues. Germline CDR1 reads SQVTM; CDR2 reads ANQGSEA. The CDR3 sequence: CSVGADRGQNYGYTF. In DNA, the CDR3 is TGCAGCGTTGGGGCCGACAGGGGGCAGAACTATGGCTACACCTTC.

The CDR3 region is CASSEVRGGTQETQYF. CDR3 DNA sequence: TGTGCCAGCAGTGAAGTACGTGGGGGGACCCAAGAGACCCAGTACTTC. The genes are TRBV6-1 and TRBJ2-5; a possible D gene is TRBD2 (6 bases). V lost 1 base to trimming and J lost 1 base, with 13 bases between them. This CDR3 has 16 amino acids. Germline CDR1 MNHNS, CDR2 SASEGT.

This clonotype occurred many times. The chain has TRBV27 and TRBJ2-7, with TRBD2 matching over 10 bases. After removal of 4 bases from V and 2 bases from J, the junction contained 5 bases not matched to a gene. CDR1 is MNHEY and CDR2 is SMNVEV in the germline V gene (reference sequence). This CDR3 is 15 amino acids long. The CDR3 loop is CASSSPSGGAYEQYF. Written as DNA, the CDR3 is TGTGCCAGCAGTTCCCCAAGCGGGGGGGCCTACGAGCAGTACTTC.

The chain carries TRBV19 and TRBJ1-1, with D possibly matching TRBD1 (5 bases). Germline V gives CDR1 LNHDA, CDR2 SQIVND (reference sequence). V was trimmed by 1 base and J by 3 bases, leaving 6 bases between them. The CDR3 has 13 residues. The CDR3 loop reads CASSIARDTEAFF. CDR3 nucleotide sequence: TGTGCCAGTAGTATAGCCAGGGACACTGAAGCTTTCTTT.

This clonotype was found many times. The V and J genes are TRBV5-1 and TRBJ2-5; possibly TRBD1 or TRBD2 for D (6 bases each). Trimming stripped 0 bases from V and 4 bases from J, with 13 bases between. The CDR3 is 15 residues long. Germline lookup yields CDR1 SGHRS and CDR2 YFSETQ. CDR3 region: CASSLGQGRGETQYF. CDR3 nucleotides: TGCGCCAGCAGCTTGGGCCAGGGGCGGGGAGAGACCCAGTACTTC.

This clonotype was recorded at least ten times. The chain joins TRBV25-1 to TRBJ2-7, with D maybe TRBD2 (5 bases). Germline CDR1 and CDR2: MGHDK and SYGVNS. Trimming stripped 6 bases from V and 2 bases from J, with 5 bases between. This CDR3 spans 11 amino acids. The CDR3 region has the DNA TGTGCCAGCAGGGGAGCCTACGAGCAGTACTTC. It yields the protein CASRGAYEQYF.